This is a list of T cell receptor beta chains from one sample in a study of blood T cell repertoires in COVID-19. Clones were sequenced by immunoSEQ multiplex PCR, and TCRdb holds only the in-frame ones, with some missing. The sample has around 300,000 clones, about 87% seen once. Specimen: PBMCs or T cells enriched from blood (not recorded which). The source of these receptors is a woman between 45 and 65 years old who had recovered from COVID-19. Both conserved end residues are part of each CDR3. Fields, in order: J gene, D gene, clone size, V gene, CDR3 protein, CDR3 DNA. D genes are given only for firm matches. Clone size is shown for a subset of rows, as once, few, many or a class of expanded clone.

J gene: TRBJ2-5; D gene: TRBD2; clone size: once; V gene: TRBV7-9; CDR3 protein: CASSLIHTSDLQETQYF; CDR3 DNA: TGTGCCAGCAGCTTAATCCACACTAGCGACCTACAAGAGACCCAGTACTTC
J gene: TRBJ1-2; D gene: .; clone size: .; V gene: TRBV28; CDR3 protein: CASSPYDGHLRTGYTF; CDR3 DNA: TGTGCCAGCAGCCCTTATGATGGACACCTTCGAACCGGCTACACCTTC
J gene: TRBJ2-1; D gene: TRBD2; clone size: .; V gene: TRBV10-3; CDR3 protein: CAISPTGTSLHEQFF; CDR3 DNA: TGTGCCATCAGCCCGACCGGGACTAGTCTACATGAGCAGTTCTTC
J gene: TRBJ2-7; D gene: .; clone size: .; V gene: TRBV28; CDR3 protein: CASTETQVREQYF; CDR3 DNA: TGTGCCAGCACCGAGACCCAAGTGAGGGAGCAGTACTTC
J gene: TRBJ1-4; D gene: TRBD1; clone size: .; V gene: TRBV28; CDR3 protein: CASSYDGTGGEKLFF; CDR3 DNA: TGTGCCAGCAGTTATGACGGGACAGGGGGTGAAAAACTGTTTTTT
J gene: TRBJ1-5; D gene: .; clone size: .; V gene: TRBV15; CDR3 protein: CATSTQGFNNQPQHF; CDR3 DNA: TGTGCCACCAGCACCCAGGGGTTTAACAATCAGCCCCAGCATTTT
J gene: TRBJ1-6; D gene: .; clone size: once; V gene: TRBV28; CDR3 protein: CASSLFKRTYNSPLHF; CDR3 DNA: TGTGCCAGCAGTTTATTCAAAAGGACATATAATTCACCCCTCCACTTT
J gene: TRBJ2-1; D gene: .; clone size: .; V gene: TRBV30; CDR3 protein: CAWSVAGNEQFF; CDR3 DNA: TGTGCCTGGAGTGTCGCGGGCAATGAGCAGTTCTTC
J gene: TRBJ1-4; D gene: .; clone size: .; V gene: TRBV28; CDR3 protein: CASSPFGVPNEKLFF; CDR3 DNA: TGTGCCAGCAGTCCCTTCGGGGTTCCTAATGAAAAACTGTTTTTT
J gene: TRBJ1-5; D gene: .; clone size: .; V gene: TRBV5-1; CDR3 protein: CASSSKGGNQPQHF; CDR3 DNA: TGCGCCAGCAGCTCTAAGGGAGGCAATCAGCCCCAGCATTTT
J gene: TRBJ1-6; D gene: TRBD1; clone size: .; V gene: TRBV29-1; CDR3 protein: CSVRTGKNSPLHF; CDR3 DNA: TGCAGCGTTCGGACAGGGAAAAATTCACCCCTCCACTTT
J gene: TRBJ1-6; D gene: .; clone size: .; V gene: TRBV28; CDR3 protein: CASSPLDSYSPLHF; CDR3 DNA: TGTGCCAGCAGTCCACTCGACAGTTATTCACCCCTCCACTTT
J gene: TRBJ1-1; D gene: .; clone size: .; V gene: TRBV4-2; CDR3 protein: CASSQEPAENTEAFF; CDR3 DNA: TGTGCCAGCAGCCAAGAACCGGCGGAGAACACTGAAGCTTTCTTT
J gene: TRBJ1-4; D gene: TRBD1; clone size: .; V gene: TRBV7-2; CDR3 protein: CASSLDRGREKLFF; CDR3 DNA: TGTGCCAGCAGCTTGGACAGGGGGCGTGAAAAACTGTTTTTT
J gene: TRBJ2-7; D gene: .; clone size: .; V gene: TRBV28; CDR3 protein: CASSFPGGDYEQYF; CDR3 DNA: TGTGCCAGCAGTTTCCCCGGAGGGGACTACGAGCAGTACTTC
J gene: TRBJ2-3; D gene: TRBD2; clone size: few; V gene: TRBV6-2/TRBV6-3; CDR3 protein: CASSYSPSGRTDTQYF; CDR3 DNA: TGTGCCAGCAGTTACTCTCCTAGCGGGCGCACAGATACGCAGTATTTT
J gene: TRBJ2-7; D gene: TRBD1; clone size: .; V gene: TRBV6-5; CDR3 protein: CASSTLTGTPYEQYF; CDR3 DNA: TGTGCCAGCAGTACTTTGACAGGGACGCCCTACGAGCAGTACTTC
J gene: TRBJ2-7; D gene: .; clone size: once; V gene: TRBV10-2; CDR3 protein: CASSVSTVYEQYF; CDR3 DNA: TGCGCCAGCAGTGTTTCAACGGTCTACGAGCAGTACTTC
J gene: TRBJ2-7; D gene: TRBD2; clone size: .; V gene: TRBV3-1/TRBV3-2; CDR3 protein: CASGTSGNSYEQYF; CDR3 DNA: TGTGCCAGCGGAACTAGCGGGAACTCCTACGAGCAGTACTTC
J gene: TRBJ1-4; D gene: .; clone size: .; V gene: TRBV18; CDR3 protein: CASSQGQGAEKLFF; CDR3 DNA: TGTGCCAGCTCACAGGGTCAAGGGGCCGAAAAACTGTTTTTT
J gene: TRBJ2-2; D gene: TRBD2; clone size: .; V gene: TRBV5-1; CDR3 protein: CASSLATSGRASGELFF; CDR3 DNA: TGCGCCAGCAGCTTGGCGACTAGCGGGAGGGCCTCCGGGGAGCTGTTTTTT
J gene: TRBJ2-7; D gene: TRBD1; clone size: .; V gene: TRBV7-2; CDR3 protein: CASSARTGREQYF; CDR3 DNA: TGTGCCAGCAGCGCCAGGACAGGGCGCGAGCAGTACTTC
J gene: TRBJ1-1; D gene: .; clone size: once; V gene: TRBV5-3; CDR3 protein: CARSSARLGREGTEAFF; CDR3 DNA: TGTGCCAGAAGCTCGGCCAGGCTTGGCAGGGAGGGGACTGAAGCTTTCTTT
J gene: TRBJ2-5; D gene: .; clone size: .; V gene: TRBV15; CDR3 protein: CATSMSLRAPGSQYF; CDR3 DNA: TGTGCCACCAGCATGAGTCTCCGGGCTCCCGGGAGCCAGTACTTC
J gene: TRBJ2-1; D gene: TRBD2; clone size: .; V gene: TRBV5-1; CDR3 protein: CASSLVTSANNEQFF; CDR3 DNA: TGCGCCAGCAGCTTGGTAACTAGCGCCAACAATGAGCAGTTCTTC
J gene: TRBJ1-1; D gene: .; clone size: .; V gene: TRBV5-5; CDR3 protein: CASSLDLGRPNTEAFF; CDR3 DNA: TGTGCCAGCAGCTTGGATCTGGGCCGGCCGAACACTGAAGCTTTCTTT
J gene: TRBJ1-6; D gene: .; clone size: once; V gene: TRBV30; CDR3 protein: CAWSISRVPYNSPLHF; CDR3 DNA: TGTGCCTGGAGTATTTCGAGGGTCCCCTATAATTCACCCCTCCACTTT
J gene: TRBJ1-6; D gene: TRBD1; clone size: .; V gene: TRBV27; CDR3 protein: CASSLVGTGNRALHF; CDR3 DNA: TGTGCCAGCAGTTTAGTAGGGACAGGTAACCGGGCCCTCCACTTT
J gene: TRBJ2-2; D gene: TRBD1; clone size: .; V gene: TRBV28; CDR3 protein: CASSLGQWTGELFF; CDR3 DNA: TGTGCCAGCAGTCTGGGACAGTGGACCGGGGAGCTGTTTTTT
J gene: TRBJ2-7; D gene: .; clone size: once; V gene: TRBV11-2; CDR3 protein: CASSLELLELEQYF; CDR3 DNA: TGTGCCAGCAGCTTAGAGCTACTAGAACTCGAGCAGTACTTC
J gene: TRBJ2-1; D gene: TRBD2; clone size: once; V gene: TRBV14; CDR3 protein: CASSSTSGRGADFF; CDR3 DNA: TGTGCCAGCAGCTCGACTAGCGGGAGAGGGGCGGACTTCTTC
J gene: TRBJ2-2; D gene: .; clone size: .; V gene: TRBV5-1; CDR3 protein: CASAGTPNTGELFF; CDR3 DNA: TGCGCCAGCGCCGGGACACCAAACACCGGGGAGCTGTTTTTT
J gene: TRBJ1-6; D gene: TRBD1; clone size: .; V gene: TRBV5-4; CDR3 protein: CASSLSRDRGLNSPLHF; CDR3 DNA: TGTGCCAGCAGCTTGAGCCGCGACAGGGGGCTCAATTCACCCCTCCACTTT
J gene: TRBJ2-2; D gene: TRBD2; clone size: .; V gene: TRBV5-1; CDR3 protein: CASSRTSGDTGELFF; CDR3 DNA: TGCGCCAGCAGCAGGACTAGCGGGGACACCGGGGAGCTGTTTTTT
J gene: TRBJ1-5; D gene: .; clone size: .; V gene: TRBV6-5; CDR3 protein: CASTGRWENQPQHF; CDR3 DNA: TGTGCCAGCACAGGCAGGTGGGAGAATCAGCCCCAGCATTTT
J gene: TRBJ1-1; D gene: .; clone size: .; V gene: TRBV29-1; CDR3 protein: CSGLDTYTEAFF; CDR3 DNA: TGCAGCGGATTGGACACCTACACTGAAGCTTTCTTT
J gene: TRBJ1-3; D gene: .; clone size: .; V gene: TRBV30; CDR3 protein: CAWKGDVSGNTIYF; CDR3 DNA: TGTGCCTGGAAGGGGGATGTATCTGGAAACACCATATATTTT
J gene: TRBJ1-5; D gene: TRBD1; clone size: .; V gene: TRBV18; CDR3 protein: CASSQGQGGNQPQHF; CDR3 DNA: TGTGCCAGCTCACAAGGACAGGGGGGCAATCAGCCCCAGCATTTT
J gene: TRBJ2-5; D gene: .; clone size: .; V gene: TRBV19; CDR3 protein: CASSTMNNQETQYF; CDR3 DNA: TGTGCCAGTAGTACCATGAACAACCAAGAGACCCAGTACTTC
J gene: TRBJ2-4; D gene: .; clone size: .; V gene: TRBV29-1; CDR3 protein: CSVEVVLLAKNIQYF; CDR3 DNA: TGCAGCGTTGAAGTGGTGTTACTAGCCAAAAACATTCAGTACTTC
J gene: TRBJ2-7; D gene: .; clone size: .; V gene: TRBV29-1; CDR3 protein: CSVEVAVGVYEQYF; CDR3 DNA: TGCAGCGTTGAAGTGGCGGTCGGGGTCTACGAGCAGTACTTC
J gene: TRBJ2-3; D gene: TRBD2; clone size: .; V gene: TRBV30; CDR3 protein: CAWSLAGGRGSRQYF; CDR3 DNA: TGTGCCTGGAGTTTGGCGGGAGGGCGTGGGAGTAGGCAGTATTTT
J gene: TRBJ2-7; D gene: .; clone size: .; V gene: TRBV20-1; CDR3 protein: CSASYRERSYEQYF; CDR3 DNA: TGCAGTGCTAGTTACAGGGAGCGGTCCTACGAGCAGTACTTC
J gene: TRBJ2-7; D gene: .; clone size: .; V gene: TRBV3-1/TRBV3-2; CDR3 protein: CATASSYEQYF; CDR3 DNA: TGTGCCACTGCGTCCTCCTACGAGCAGTACTTC
J gene: TRBJ1-4; D gene: TRBD1; clone size: .; V gene: TRBV7-2; CDR3 protein: CASSLGGTDNEKLFF; CDR3 DNA: TGTGCCAGCAGCTTAGGTGGGACAGATAATGAAAAACTGTTTTTT
J gene: TRBJ2-5; D gene: TRBD1; clone size: .; V gene: TRBV28; CDR3 protein: CASSKGQVQETQYF; CDR3 DNA: TGTGCCAGCAGCAAGGGACAGGTCCAAGAGACCCAGTACTTC